These T cell receptor beta chains were read from a single sample in a study of blood T cells in healthy people across ages. MiXCR was run by TCRdb on the 5' RACE reads, yielding one entry per CDR3 protein. Among approximately 780,000 distinct CDR3 sequences listed, roughly 25% were seen once. This sample was also put to use in a study of T cells of mothers and their children.

The material sequenced was blood. These receptors came from a boy younger than 18 in good health. Both conserved end residues are part of each CDR3. The D gene is left open where the match is weak. Size tells how often a clone was seen (once, few, many) or the class of an expanded clone, and some rows leave it out.

d_gene	v_gene	abundance	j_gene	CDR3nt	CDR3aa
NA	TRBV6-2/TRBV6-3	few	TRBJ2-1	TGTGCCAGCAGTTTACGGGGCAGGGTGGATGAGCAGTTCTTC	CASSLRGRVDEQFF
NA	TRBV12-3/TRBV12-4	NA	TRBJ1-2	TGTGCCAGCACTGGACAGCTCCTAAACTATGGCCACACCTTC	CASTGQLLNYGHTF
TRBD2	TRBV5-1	NA	TRBJ2-1	TGCGCCAGCAGTCGAGGGAGGGGATCCTACAATGAGCAGTTCTTC	CASSRGRGSYNEQFF
NA	TRBV7-3	few	TRBJ1-1	TGTGCCAGCAGCTCCCGCGGGGGGGCTGAAGCTTTCTTT	CASSSRGGAEAFF
NA	TRBV9	NA	TRBJ2-2	TGTGCCAGCAGCGCCCCGGGGGCGAGCACCGGGGAGCTGTTTTTT	CASSAPGASTGELFF
TRBD1	TRBV4-1	NA	TRBJ2-1	TGCGCCAGCAGCCGGATCCTCGGGACAGATGACAATGAGCAGTTCTTC	CASSRILGTDDNEQFF
TRBD1	TRBV5-1	NA	TRBJ1-2	TGCGCCAGCAGCTCGGACAGGTTCGGGGGCTACACCTTC	CASSSDRFGGYTF
TRBD1	TRBV28	few	TRBJ2-7	TGTGCCAGCAGTTTTGGGACAGGGAACGAGCAGTACTTC	CASSFGTGNEQYF
NA	TRBV29-1	few	TRBJ2-7	TGCAGCGTTCACCCCGGGGTTCGCTCCTACGAGCAGTACTTC	CSVHPGVRSYEQYF
NA	TRBV2	NA	TRBJ1-1	TGTGCCAGCAGTGAGATTCGAAATGGCAACACTGAAGCTTTCTTT	CASSEIRNGNTEAFF
NA	TRBV2	few	TRBJ2-5	TGTGCCAGCAGTGAAGAGAAGGACGGAGAGACCCAGTACTTC	CASSEEKDGETQYF
TRBD1	TRBV7-2	few	TRBJ1-4	TGTGCCAGCAGCTTACCAGGGGGGAATAGAAAACTGTTTTTT	CASSLPGGNRKLFF
NA	TRBV5-1	NA	TRBJ2-4	TGCGCCAGCAGCTTGGTCCCCGGGACGGGGAACATTCAGTACTTC	CASSLVPGTGNIQYF
NA	TRBV29-1	NA	TRBJ2-1	TGCAGCGTTGCCCCAGGGGTGGGTGAGCAGTTCTTC	CSVAPGVGEQFF
NA	TRBV11-2	few	TRBJ1-2	TGTGCCAGCAGCTCGATCCAGGTTTACTATGGCTACACCTTC	CASSSIQVYYGYTF
NA	TRBV14	few	TRBJ2-5	TGTGCCAGCAGCCAAGGACTGTCTGCGACCCAGTACTTC	CASSQGLSATQYF
TRBD2	TRBV7-2	few	TRBJ2-7	TGTGCCAGCAGCTCGGTAGCGGGGAACTACGAGCAGTACTTC	CASSSVAGNYEQYF
TRBD2	TRBV7-2	few	TRBJ2-5	TGTGCCAGCAGCTTCCTCTTAGCGGGGGGGCAAGAGACCCAGTACTTC	CASSFLLAGGQETQYF
TRBD2	TRBV9	NA	TRBJ2-5	TGTGCCAGCAGCTCGACAGAGCGGGGGGGCCGTGAGACCCAGTACTTC	CASSSTERGGRETQYF
NA	TRBV5-1	NA	TRBJ2-1	TGCGCCAGCAGCTTGGAGTACTCCCAGTACAATGAGCAGTTCTTC	CASSLEYSQYNEQFF
NA	TRBV4-1	NA	TRBJ1-2	TGCGCCAGCAGCCAAGATCCGTTGGGTAATGGCTACACCTTC	CASSQDPLGNGYTF
NA	TRBV11-2	few	TRBJ1-2	TGTGCCAGCAGCTTAGGACGACAGAGTACTGGCTACACCTTC	CASSLGRQSTGYTF
NA	TRBV9	few	TRBJ2-5	TGTGCCAGCAGCGCCTCCAGTGAGGGCGGGGAGACCCAGTACTTC	CASSASSEGGETQYF
NA	TRBV6-5	NA	TRBJ2-2	TGTGCCAGCAGTTACCGCGGAGATCGGCCCCCTGGGGACACCGGGGAGCTGTTTTTT	CASSYRGDRPPGDTGELFF
NA	TRBV29-1	NA	TRBJ1-2	TGCAGCGTTGGGCAGGGAGCGGACTATGGCTACACCTTC	CSVGQGADYGYTF
TRBD1	TRBV12-3/TRBV12-4	few	TRBJ1-4	TGTGCCAGCAGTTTAGGGACAGGGAGGACTGGAAAACTGTTTTTT	CASSLGTGRTGKLFF
NA	TRBV5-1	few	TRBJ2-2	TGCGCCAGCAGCCCAGGTCGAGGAGGGGTCGACACCGGGGAGCTGTTTTTT	CASSPGRGGVDTGELFF
TRBD1	TRBV20-1	NA	TRBJ1-5	TGCAGTGCTAGAGTAGAGGGGGCTAATCAGCCCCAGCATTTT	CSARVEGANQPQHF
TRBD1	TRBV13	NA	TRBJ2-5	TGTGCCAGCAGTCTCACCGGGACAGGGGATCAAGAGACCCAGTACTTC	CASSLTGTGDQETQYF
TRBD1	TRBV5-5	NA	TRBJ2-2	TGTGCCAGCACCGACAGGGAGCCATATGGAGCCGGGGAGCTGTTTTTT	CASTDREPYGAGELFF
NA	TRBV7-2	few	TRBJ2-7	TGTGCCAGCAGCCCAGAGCGAAGCGGAGCCGGCTACGAGCAGTATTTC	CASSPERSGAGYEQYF
NA	TRBV12-3/TRBV12-4	few	TRBJ2-2	TGTACCAGCAGCCTAGTTACCGGGGAGCTGTTTTTT	CTSSLVTGELFF
NA	TRBV3-1	NA	TRBJ1-1	TGTGCCAGCAGCCGAGTGAAGGGGGGGAGAAACACTGAAGCTTTCTTT	CASSRVKGGRNTEAFF
NA	TRBV6-6	NA	TRBJ2-3	TGTGCCAGCAGTTCAGGACCAGGGGTGAGGGCAGATACGCAGTATTTT	CASSSGPGVRADTQYF
NA	TRBV6-5	once	TRBJ2-2	TGTGCCAGCAGTTATTTGGCAGGGAACACCGGGGAGCTGTTTTTT	CASSYLAGNTGELFF
NA	TRBV12-3/TRBV12-4	NA	TRBJ1-6	TGTGCCAGCAGTTTAAGCGCAGGTAGTTCACCCCTCCACTTT	CASSLSAGSSPLHF
TRBD2	TRBV5-1	NA	TRBJ2-1	TGCGCCAGCAGCTTGGTCATAGCGGGGGACAATGAGCAGTTCTTC	CASSLVIAGDNEQFF
NA	TRBV7-9	NA	TRBJ2-7	TGTGCCAGCAGCTTAATCCCGAAGCGCGACACCTACGAGCAGTACTTC	CASSLIPKRDTYEQYF
TRBD1	TRBV6-6	NA	TRBJ1-1	TGTGCCAGCAGTACCCTGGACAGGGCGAACACTGAAGCTTTCTTT	CASSTLDRANTEAFF
TRBD2	TRBV3-1	few	TRBJ2-3	TGTGCCAGCAGCCCCACTAGCGGGGGAACCACAGATACGCAGTATTTT	CASSPTSGGTTDTQYF
NA	TRBV4-1	few	TRBJ1-4	TGCGCCAGCAGCCAGGGGGCGAGTGGTGAAAAACTGTTTTTT	CASSQGASGEKLFF
NA	TRBV5-1	NA	TRBJ2-5	TGCGCCAGCAGCTTTACGGGGGAGACCCAGTACTTC	CASSFTGETQYF
TRBD1	TRBV10-3	NA	TRBJ2-7	TGTGCCATCAAGAAGGGAGAGACAGGGGATCCCTACGAGCAGTACTTC	CAIKKGETGDPYEQYF
TRBD1	TRBV29-1	few	TRBJ1-2	TGCAGCGTTGAGAGGGACAGGGATTACGGCTTC	CSVERDRDYGF
TRBD1	TRBV10-2	few	TRBJ2-1	TGCGCCAGCAGTCAGCTGAGGGGGACAGGGAGGAGGGGTGAGCAGTTCTTC	CASSQLRGTGRRGEQFF
NA	TRBV5-5	once	TRBJ2-7	TGTGCCAGCAGCTTGTTTTCCACAGGCTACGAGCAGTACTTC	CASSLFSTGYEQYF
NA	TRBV29-1	many	TRBJ2-5	TGCAGCGTTTTAACGTTGGGGTCACAAGAGACCCAGTACTTC	CSVLTLGSQETQYF
NA	TRBV5-1	NA	TRBJ2-7	TGCGCCAGCAGCCCTGACAGCCTGAGCTCCTACGAGCAGTACTTC	CASSPDSLSSYEQYF
NA	TRBV21-1	few	TRBJ2-1	TGTGCCAGCAGCAAAAGATTCCCCCACAGGGGGACTTGGGGCTACAATGAGCAGTTCTTC	CASSKRFPHRGTWGYNEQFF
NA	TRBV29-1	NA	TRBJ2-4	TGCAGCGTTCCCCCCCCGGGGTACGCCCTAGCCAAAAACATTCAGTACTTC	CSVPPPGYALAKNIQYF
NA	TRBV28	NA	TRBJ1-4	TGTGCCAGCAGTTTAGGTGGACACGGCTTTAATGAAAAACTGTTTTTT	CASSLGGHGFNEKLFF
NA	TRBV5-1	few	TRBJ2-1	TGCGCCAGCAGCTACCCATTGACGAGATACAATGAGCAGTTCTTC	CASSYPLTRYNEQFF
NA	TRBV6-5	few	TRBJ1-3	TGTGCCAGCAGTTACTCGAGGGGGTTCTCTGGAAACACCATATATTTT	CASSYSRGFSGNTIYF
TRBD1	TRBV2	NA	TRBJ2-5	TGTGCCAGCATACTCGACCGGACAGGGGTGGAGACCCAGTACTTC	CASILDRTGVETQYF
NA	TRBV7-3	few	TRBJ2-4	TGTGCCAGCAGCTTAACAGGGGGAGCCAAAAACATTCAGTACTTC	CASSLTGGAKNIQYF
NA	TRBV5-1	NA	TRBJ2-4	TGCGCCAGCAGCAGCGAGCCGGGAAGAAACATTCAGTACTTC	CASSSEPGRNIQYF